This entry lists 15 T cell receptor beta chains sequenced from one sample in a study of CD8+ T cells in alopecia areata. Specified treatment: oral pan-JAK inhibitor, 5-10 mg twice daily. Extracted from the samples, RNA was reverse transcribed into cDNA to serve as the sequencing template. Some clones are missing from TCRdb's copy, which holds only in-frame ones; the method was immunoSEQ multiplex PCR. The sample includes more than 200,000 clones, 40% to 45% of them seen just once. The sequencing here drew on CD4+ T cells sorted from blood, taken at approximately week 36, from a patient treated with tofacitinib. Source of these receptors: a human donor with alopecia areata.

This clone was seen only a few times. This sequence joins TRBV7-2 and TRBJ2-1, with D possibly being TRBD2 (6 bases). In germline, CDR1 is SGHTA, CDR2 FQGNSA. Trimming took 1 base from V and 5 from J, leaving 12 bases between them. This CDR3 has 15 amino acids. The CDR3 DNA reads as TGTGCCAGCAGCTTAGAAGCACTAGCCCACAATGAGCAGTTCTTC. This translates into CASSLEALAHNEQFF.

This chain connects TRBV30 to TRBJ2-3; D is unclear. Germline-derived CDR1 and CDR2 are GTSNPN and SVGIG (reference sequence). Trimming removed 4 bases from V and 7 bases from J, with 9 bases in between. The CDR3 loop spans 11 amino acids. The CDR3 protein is CAWTNRNTQYF. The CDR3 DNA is TGTGCCTGGACGAACAGAAATACGCAGTATTTT. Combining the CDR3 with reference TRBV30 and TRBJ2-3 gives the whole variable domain SQTIHQWPATLVQPVGSPLSLECTVEGTSNPNLYWYRQAAGRGLQLLFYSVGIGQISSEVPQNLSASRPQDRQFILSSKKLLLSDSGFYLCAWTNRNTQYFGPGTRLTVL.

CDR3 sequence (DNA): TGTGCCAGCAGTGAACGGACCCCACGGGCGGAGACCCAGTACTTC. It translates to CASSERTPRAETQYF. The chain employs TRBV2 and TRBJ2-5; D ambiguous. Germline V gene data show CDR1 as SNHLY and CDR2 as FYNNEI. The V end was cut by 2 bases, the J end by 5 bases, with 15 bases between. This CDR3 has 15 amino acids.

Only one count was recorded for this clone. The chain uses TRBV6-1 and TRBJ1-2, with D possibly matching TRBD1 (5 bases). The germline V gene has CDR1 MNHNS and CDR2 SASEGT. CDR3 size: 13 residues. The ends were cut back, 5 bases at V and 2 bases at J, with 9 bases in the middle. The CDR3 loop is CASSMTVNYGYTF. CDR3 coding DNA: TGTGCCAGCAGTATGACAGTCAACTATGGCTACACCTTC.

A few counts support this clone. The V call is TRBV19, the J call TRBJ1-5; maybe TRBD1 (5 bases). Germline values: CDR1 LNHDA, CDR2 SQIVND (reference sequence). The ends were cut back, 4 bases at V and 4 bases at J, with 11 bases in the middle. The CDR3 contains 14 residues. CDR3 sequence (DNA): TGTGCCAGTAGTACTGACAGAGTTAATCAGCCCCAGCATTTT. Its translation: CASSTDRVNQPQHF.

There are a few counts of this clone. CDR3 bases: TGTGCCAGCAGCGTAGCAGCGGGAGATATCACAGATACGCAGTATTTT. Protein product: CASSVAAGDITDTQYF. The rearrangement joins TRBV9 to TRBJ2-3; TRBD2 agrees at 8 bases. Trimming cost V 0 bases and J 2 bases; bases outside gene matches: 5. This CDR3 contains 16 residues. CDR1 is SGDLS, CDR2 YYNGEE, per germline.

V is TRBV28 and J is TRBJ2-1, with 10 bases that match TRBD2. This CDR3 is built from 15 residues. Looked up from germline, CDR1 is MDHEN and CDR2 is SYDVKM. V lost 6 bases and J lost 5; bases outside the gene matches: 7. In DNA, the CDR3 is TGTGCCAGCAGCCAACCGGGACTAGCGAACAATGAGCAGTTCTTC. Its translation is CASSQPGLANNEQFF.

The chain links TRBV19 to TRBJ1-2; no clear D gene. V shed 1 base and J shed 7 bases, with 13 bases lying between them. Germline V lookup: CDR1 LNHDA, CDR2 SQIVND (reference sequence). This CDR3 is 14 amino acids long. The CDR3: CASSIASHGRGYTF. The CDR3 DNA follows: TGTGCCAGTAGTATAGCGTCCCATGGACGTGGCTACACCTTC.

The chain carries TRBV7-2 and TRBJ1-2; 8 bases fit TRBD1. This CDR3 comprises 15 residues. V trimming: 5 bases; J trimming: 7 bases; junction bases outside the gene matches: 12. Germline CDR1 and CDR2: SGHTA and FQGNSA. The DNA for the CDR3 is TGTGCCAGCAGCCCCCGGACAGGGCAGTTTAGTGGCTACACCTTC. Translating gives CASSPRTGQFSGYTF.

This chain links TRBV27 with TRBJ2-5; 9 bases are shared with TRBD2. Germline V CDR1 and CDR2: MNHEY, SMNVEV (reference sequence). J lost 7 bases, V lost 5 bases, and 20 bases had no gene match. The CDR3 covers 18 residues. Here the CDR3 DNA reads TGTGCCAGCAGTGAAACCCCAAGCGGGAGGCTTCCCGCAGGGACCCAGTACTTC. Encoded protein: CASSETPSGRLPAGTQYF.

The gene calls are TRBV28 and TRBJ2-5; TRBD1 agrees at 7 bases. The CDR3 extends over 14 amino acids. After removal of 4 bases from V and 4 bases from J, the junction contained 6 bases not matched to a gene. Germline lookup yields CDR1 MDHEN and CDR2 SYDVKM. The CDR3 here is CASSSDRKGETQYF. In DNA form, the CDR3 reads TGTGCCAGCAGTTCGGACAGGAAGGGAGAGACCCAGTACTTC.

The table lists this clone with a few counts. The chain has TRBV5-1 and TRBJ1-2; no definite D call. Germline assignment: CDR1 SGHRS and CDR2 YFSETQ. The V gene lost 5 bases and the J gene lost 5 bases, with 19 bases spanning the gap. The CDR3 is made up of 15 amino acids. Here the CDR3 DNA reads TGCGCCAGCAGATTCGCGGGCAGCCCGACGTATGGCTACACCTTC. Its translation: CASRFAGSPTYGYTF.

CDR3 coding DNA: TGTGCCAGTAGACTGGTTCCTAACACTGAAGCTTTCTTT. Amino acid sequence: CASRLVPNTEAFF. The chain recombines TRBV19 with TRBJ1-1; D unclear. CDR1 is LNHDA and CDR2 is SQIVND in the germline V gene (reference sequence). The CDR3 has 13 amino acids. Between the trimmed V and J ends, which lost 6 bases and 2 bases, there was a span of 10 bases. The full variable domain, in which reference TRBV19 and TRBJ1-1 provide the parts outside the CDR3, is DGGITQSPKYLFRKEGQNVTLSCEQNLNHDAMYWYRQDPGQGLRLIYYSQIVNDFQKGDIAEGYSVSREKKESFPLTVTSAQKNPTAFYLCASRLVPNTEAFFGQGTRLTVV.

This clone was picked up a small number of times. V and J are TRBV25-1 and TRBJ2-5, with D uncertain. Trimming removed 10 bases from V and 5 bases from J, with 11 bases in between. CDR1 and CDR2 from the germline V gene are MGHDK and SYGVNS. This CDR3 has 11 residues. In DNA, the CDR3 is TGTGCCACGAGCGATCGGGAGACCCAGTACTTC. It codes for CATSDRETQYF.

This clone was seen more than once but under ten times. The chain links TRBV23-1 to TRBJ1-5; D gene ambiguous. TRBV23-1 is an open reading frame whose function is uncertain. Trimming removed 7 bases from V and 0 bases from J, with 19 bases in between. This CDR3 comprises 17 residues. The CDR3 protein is CASMETEEDYSNQPQHF. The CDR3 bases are TGCGCCAGCATGGAAACAGAAGAAGATTATAGCAATCAGCCCCAGCATTTT.